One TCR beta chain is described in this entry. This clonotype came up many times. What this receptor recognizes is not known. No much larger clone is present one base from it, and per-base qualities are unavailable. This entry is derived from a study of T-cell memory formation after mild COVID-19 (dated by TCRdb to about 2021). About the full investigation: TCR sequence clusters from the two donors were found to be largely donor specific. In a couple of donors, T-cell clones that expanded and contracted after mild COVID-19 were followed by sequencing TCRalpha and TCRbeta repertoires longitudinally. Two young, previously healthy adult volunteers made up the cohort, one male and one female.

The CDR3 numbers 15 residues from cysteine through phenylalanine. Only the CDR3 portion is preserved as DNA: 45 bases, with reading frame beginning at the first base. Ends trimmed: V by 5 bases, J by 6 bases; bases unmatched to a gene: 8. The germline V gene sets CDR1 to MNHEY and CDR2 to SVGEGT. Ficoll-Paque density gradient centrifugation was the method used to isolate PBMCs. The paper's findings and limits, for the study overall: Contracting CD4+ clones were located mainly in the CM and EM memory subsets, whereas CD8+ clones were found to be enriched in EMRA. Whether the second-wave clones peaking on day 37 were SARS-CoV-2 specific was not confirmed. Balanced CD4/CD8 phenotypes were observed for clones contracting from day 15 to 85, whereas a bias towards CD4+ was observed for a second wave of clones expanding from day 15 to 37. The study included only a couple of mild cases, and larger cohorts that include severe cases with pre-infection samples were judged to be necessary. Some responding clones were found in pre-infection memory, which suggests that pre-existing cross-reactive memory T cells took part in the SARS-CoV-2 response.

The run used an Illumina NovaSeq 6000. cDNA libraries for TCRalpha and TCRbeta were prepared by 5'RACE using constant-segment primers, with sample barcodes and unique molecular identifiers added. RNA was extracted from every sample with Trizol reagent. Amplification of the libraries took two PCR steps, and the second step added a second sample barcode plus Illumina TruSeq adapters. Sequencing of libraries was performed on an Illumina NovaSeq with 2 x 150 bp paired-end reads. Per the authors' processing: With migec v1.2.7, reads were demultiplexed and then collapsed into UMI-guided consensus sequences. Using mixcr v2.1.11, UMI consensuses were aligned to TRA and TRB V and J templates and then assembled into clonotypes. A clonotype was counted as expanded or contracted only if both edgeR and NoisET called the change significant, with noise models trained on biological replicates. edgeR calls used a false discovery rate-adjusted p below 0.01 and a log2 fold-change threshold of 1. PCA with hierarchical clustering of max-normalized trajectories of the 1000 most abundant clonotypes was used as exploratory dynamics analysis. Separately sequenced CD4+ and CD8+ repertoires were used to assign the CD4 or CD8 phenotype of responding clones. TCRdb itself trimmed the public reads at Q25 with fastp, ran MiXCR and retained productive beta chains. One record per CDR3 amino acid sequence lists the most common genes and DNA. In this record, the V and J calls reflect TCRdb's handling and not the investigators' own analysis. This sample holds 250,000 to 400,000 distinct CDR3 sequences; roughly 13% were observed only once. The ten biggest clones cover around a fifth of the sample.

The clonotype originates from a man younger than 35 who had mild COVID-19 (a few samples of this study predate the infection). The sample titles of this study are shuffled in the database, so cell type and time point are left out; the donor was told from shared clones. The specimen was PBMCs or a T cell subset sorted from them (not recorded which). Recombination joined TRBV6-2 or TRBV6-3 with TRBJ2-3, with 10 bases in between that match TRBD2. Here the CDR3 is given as CASSRQRGGQDTQYF. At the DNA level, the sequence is TGTGCCAGCAGTCGACAGCGGGGGGGCCAGGATACGCAGTATTTT.